The T cell receptor beta chain described here comes from a study of cytomegalovirus exposure and HLA in healthy donors. The study's findings and limits: Roughly uniform sequencing depth across donors was assumed, possibly incorrectly. Being productive about 87% or about 30% of the time was typical of most TCR beta V segments in an earlier analysis. CMV serostatus was the only recorded immune exposure for donors. Several of the most significant clusters appeared, in a later analysis, to be linked to common viral pathogens.

About this clone: Its specificity is unknown.

Both 60 Vbeta primers and 13 Jbeta primers went into the PCR. The method was immunoSEQ multiplex PCR; TCRdb's version includes in-frame clones alone and lacks a portion of them. The table records about 160,000 clones, 75% of them present only once. V was clipped by 5 bases and J by 0 bases, with 17 bases between them. Germline CDR1 SGDLS, CDR2 YYNGEE. The CDR3 spans 16 residues. This receptor was obtained from a woman between 45 and 65 years old in good health and CMV-seropositive. V is TRBV9 and J is TRBJ1-2; no firm D call. Sequencing input: PBMCs. As DNA, the CDR3 is TGTGCCAGCAGTACAAGTTTGACTTTAGCTAACTATGGCTACACCTTC. This sequence encodes CASSTSLTLANYGYTF.